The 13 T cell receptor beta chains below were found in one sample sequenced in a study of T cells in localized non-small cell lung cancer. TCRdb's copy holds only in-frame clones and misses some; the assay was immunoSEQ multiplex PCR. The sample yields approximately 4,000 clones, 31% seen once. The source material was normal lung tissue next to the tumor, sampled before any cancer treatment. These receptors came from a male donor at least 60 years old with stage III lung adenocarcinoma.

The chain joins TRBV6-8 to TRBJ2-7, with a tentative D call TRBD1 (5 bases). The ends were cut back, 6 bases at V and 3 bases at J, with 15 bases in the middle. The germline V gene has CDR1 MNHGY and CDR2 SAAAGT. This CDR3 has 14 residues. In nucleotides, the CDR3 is TGTGCCAGCAGCCCCCTTGACAGAGTCTACGAGCAGTACTTC. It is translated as CASSPLDRVYEQYF.

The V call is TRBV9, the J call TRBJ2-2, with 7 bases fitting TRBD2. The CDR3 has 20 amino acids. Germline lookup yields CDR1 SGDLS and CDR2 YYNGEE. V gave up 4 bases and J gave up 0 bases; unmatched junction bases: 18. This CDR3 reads CASSLRAGFQTSPNTGELFF. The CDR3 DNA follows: TGTGCCAGCAGCTTAAGAGCGGGATTTCAGACGAGCCCGAACACCGGGGAGCTGTTTTTT. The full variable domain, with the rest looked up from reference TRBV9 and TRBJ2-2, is DSGVTQTPKHLITATGQRVTLRCSPRSGDLSVYWYQQSLDQGLQFLIQYYNGEERAKGNILERFSAQQFPDLHSELNLSSLELGDSALYFCASSLRAGFQTSPNTGELFFGEGSRLTVL.

The CDR3 region has the DNA TGTGCCACTGGGGGGGACTACGGCGGGGAGCTGTTTTTT. Translated: CATGGDYGGELFF. The gene calls are TRBV19 and TRBJ2-2; TRBD2 matches 7 bases. The ends lost 10 bases at V and 7 bases at J; junction bases unmatched: 9. The CDR3 sequence is 13 residues long. Looked up from germline, CDR1 is LNHDA and CDR2 is SQIVND (reference sequence).

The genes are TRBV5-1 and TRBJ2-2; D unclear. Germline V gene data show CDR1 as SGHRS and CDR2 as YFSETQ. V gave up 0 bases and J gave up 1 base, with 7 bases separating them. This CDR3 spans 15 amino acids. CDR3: CASSLDLGNTGELFF. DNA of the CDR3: TGCGCCAGCAGCTTGGATCTGGGGAACACCGGGGAGCTGTTTTTT.

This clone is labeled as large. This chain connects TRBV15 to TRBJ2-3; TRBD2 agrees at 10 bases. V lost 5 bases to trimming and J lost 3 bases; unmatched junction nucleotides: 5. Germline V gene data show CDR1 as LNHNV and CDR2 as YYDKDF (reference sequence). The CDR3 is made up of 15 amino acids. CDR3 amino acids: CATSPGLADTDTQYF. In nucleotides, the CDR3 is TGTGCCACCAGCCCCGGACTAGCGGATACAGATACGCAGTATTTT.

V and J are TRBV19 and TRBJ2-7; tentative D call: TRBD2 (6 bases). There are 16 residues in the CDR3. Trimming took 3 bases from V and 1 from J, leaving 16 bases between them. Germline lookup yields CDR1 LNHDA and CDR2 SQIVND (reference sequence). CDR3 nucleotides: TGTGCCAGTAGTATCCGGCGGGATCCGTCATCCTACGAGCAGTACTTC. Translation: CASSIRRDPSSYEQYF.

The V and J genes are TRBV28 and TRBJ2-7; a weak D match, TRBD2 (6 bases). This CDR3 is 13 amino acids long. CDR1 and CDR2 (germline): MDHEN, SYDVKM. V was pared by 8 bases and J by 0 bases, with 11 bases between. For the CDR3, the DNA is TGTGCCAGCGGGACTCCGAGCTCCTACGAGCAGTACTTC. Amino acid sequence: CASGTPSSYEQYF.

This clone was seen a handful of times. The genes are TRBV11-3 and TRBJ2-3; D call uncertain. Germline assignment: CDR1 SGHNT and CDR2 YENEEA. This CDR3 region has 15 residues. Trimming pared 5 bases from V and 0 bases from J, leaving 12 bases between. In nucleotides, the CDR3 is TGTGCCAGCAGCCAGCGAAGTCCTAGCACAGATACGCAGTATTTT. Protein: CASSQRSPSTDTQYF.

CDR3 loop: CASSPNIGWEKLFF. CDR3 nucleotide sequence: TGTGCCAGCAGCCCTAACATAGGATGGGAAAAACTGTTTTTT. The chain couples TRBV11-3 to TRBJ1-4; D not certain. Germline V CDR1 and CDR2: SGHNT, YENEEA. CDR3 length: 14 residues. Trimming removed 5 bases from V and 8 bases from J, with 15 bases in between.

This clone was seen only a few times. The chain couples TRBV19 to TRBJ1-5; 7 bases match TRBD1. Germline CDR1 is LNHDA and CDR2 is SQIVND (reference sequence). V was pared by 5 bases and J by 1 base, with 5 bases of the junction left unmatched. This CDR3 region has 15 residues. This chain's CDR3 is CASSAGTVSNQPQHF. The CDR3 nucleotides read TGTGCCAGTAGTGCGGGGACAGTAAGCAATCAGCCCCAGCATTTT. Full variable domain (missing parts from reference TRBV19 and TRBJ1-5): DGGITQSPKYLFRKEGQNVTLSCEQNLNHDAMYWYRQDPGQGLRLIYYSQIVNDFQKGDIAEGYSVSREKKESFPLTVTSAQKNPTAFYLCASSAGTVSNQPQHFGDGTRLSIL.

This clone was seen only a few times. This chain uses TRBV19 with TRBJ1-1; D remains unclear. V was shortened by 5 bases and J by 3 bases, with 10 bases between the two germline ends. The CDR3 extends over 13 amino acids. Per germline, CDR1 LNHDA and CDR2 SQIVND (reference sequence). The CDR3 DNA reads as TGTGCCAGTAGTCCCCACGAAGACACTGAAGCTTTCTTT. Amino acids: CASSPHEDTEAFF.

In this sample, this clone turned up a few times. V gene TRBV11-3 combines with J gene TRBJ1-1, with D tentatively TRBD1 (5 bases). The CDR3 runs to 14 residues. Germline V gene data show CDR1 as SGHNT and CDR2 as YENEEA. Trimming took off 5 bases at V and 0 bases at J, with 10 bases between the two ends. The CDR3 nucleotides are TGTGCCAGCAGCCACCAGGGAATGAACACTGAAGCTTTCTTT. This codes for CASSHQGMNTEAFF.

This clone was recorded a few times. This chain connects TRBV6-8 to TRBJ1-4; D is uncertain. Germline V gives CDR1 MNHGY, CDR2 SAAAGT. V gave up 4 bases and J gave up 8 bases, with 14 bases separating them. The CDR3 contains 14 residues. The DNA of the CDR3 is TGTGCCAGCAGTTTTGGAGGGATGGAGGAAAAACTGTTTTTT. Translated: CASSFGGMEEKLFF.